The rows below give T cell receptor beta chains drawn from one sample of a study of identical twins. TCRdb processed the 5' RACE reads anew with MiXCR; each CDR3 protein has one entry. The sample records 690,000 or so distinct CDR3 sequences, under 9% being singletons. The same sample was also studied in work on yellow fever vaccine responses in identical twins.

Sample: PBMCs. The receptors originated from a woman aged 18-35 years in good health. Both conserved end residues are part of each CDR3. The D gene is left open where the match is weak. Expanded clones get a size class; other rows say once, few or many, or leave the size out.

clone_size	v_call	j_call	d_call	cdr3_nt	cdr3_aa
few	TRBV18	TRBJ2-3	NA	TGTGCCAGCTCACCCCTAAAGGGTGGGGGGACCACAGATACGCAGTATTTT	CASSPLKGGGTTDTQYF
NA	TRBV20-1	TRBJ2-5	NA	TGCAGTGCTAGAGATTATGGAGTAGTCGGAGAGACCCAGTACTTC	CSARDYGVVGETQYF
NA	TRBV20-1	TRBJ2-1	TRBD2	TGCAGTGCCCAGGGACTAGCGGGAGCACAATCCTACAATGAGCAGTTCTTC	CSAQGLAGAQSYNEQFF
many	TRBV24-1	TRBJ2-2	TRBD2	TGTGCCACCCGGGAGGCCGGGGAGCTGTTTTTT	CATREAGELFF
many	TRBV27	TRBJ1-5	NA	TGTGCCAGCAGTCCGCAAAATCAGCCCCAGCATTTT	CASSPQNQPQHF
NA	TRBV30	TRBJ2-3	TRBD2	TGTGCCTGGGAACCTAGCGGGGGGGCCAGCACAGATACGCAGTATTTT	CAWEPSGGASTDTQYF
NA	TRBV9	TRBJ2-3	NA	TGTGCCAGCAGCGCCGAGAGGCTAGCTAGGGATACGCAGTATTTT	CASSAERLARDTQYF
few	TRBV5-1	TRBJ2-1	NA	TGCGCCAGCAGCCTCCAGGGGGGCACCGTCTACAATGAGCAGTTCTTC	CASSLQGGTVYNEQFF
few	TRBV7-9	TRBJ1-2	TRBD1	TGTGCCAGCACCCCTACAGGGGCGGATGGCTACACCTTC	CASTPTGADGYTF
many	TRBV12-3/TRBV12-4	TRBJ2-7	TRBD1	TGTGCCAGCAGTAGGGGACAGGGAACTCCCTACGAGCAGTACTTC	CASSRGQGTPYEQYF
few	TRBV6-5	TRBJ2-5	NA	TGTGCCAGCAGTTACATTGGCAGGGAACAAGAGACCCAGTACTTC	CASSYIGREQETQYF